This paragraph reports one T cell receptor (beta chain). What antigen it recognizes has not been identified. No base quality values were provided; no much bigger clone lies one nucleotide off. This sample was included in a study of blood T cell repertoires in COVID-19 (dated by TCRdb to 2020 to 2021). Turning to the overall study: Collaborator samples came from the United States, Italy and Spain and covered acute and convalescent phases of COVID-19. The prospective study material was composed of cDNA or gDNA derived from T cells, B-cell-depleted T cells, or PBMCs. Subjects who had been exposed to COVID-19, were actively infected with it, or had recovered from it provided the deeply sampled blood TCRbeta repertoires that made up the dataset. The repertoires were released in a freely available public database meant as a resource for research on the immune response to SARS-CoV-2. The samples were drawn from the first 160 participants of the ongoing ImmuneRACE study and from 1,254 subjects provided by 6 global collaborators. The sample metadata nearly always contained a de-identified subject ID, COVID-19 status, age in years and sex. HLA class I and class II types, where available, came from metadata supplied by the sample provider rather than from assay-based typing. The study at large found these results: The quantity of clinical and demographic metadata differed by source and by participant and was supplied without curation.

TCRbeta CDR3 regions were amplified from genomic DNA by means of the immunoSEQ Assay, a bias-controlled multiplex PCR. As for the original processing: The number of nucleated cells in each sample was estimated from the amplification of reference gene primers within the assay. Sequence reads were collapsed and filtered to measure the absolute abundance of every unique TCRbeta CDR3 rearrangement. Productive Simpson clonality was computed per sample as the square root of Simpson's diversity index over productive rearrangements. TCRdb carries this immuneACCESS record with in-frame sequences only. Its versions omit some clonotypes, under half of them owing to an unresolved V gene in the studies checked, with the rest unexplained. D and trimming were read from the DNA, whereas the V and J calls and clone size are those reported in that table. The sample has about 480,000 clones on record, about nine tenths of them singletons. The ten largest make up around 7.9% of the sample.

Based on the germline V gene, the CDR1 and CDR2 sequences are SGHTA and FQGNSA. V is pruned by 8 bases and J by 4 bases, leaving 7 bases of the junction without a gene match. Its CDR3 holds 16 amino acids, cysteine through phenylalanine. Only the CDR3 part of the read is kept: 48 bases, read in frame from the first base. Participants in the prospective study were enrolled through a virtual design, were aged about 18 to 100 years, and lived in 24 United States geographic areas. To assign participants to cohorts, the prospective study relied on clinical history that participants themselves reported in a screening survey and a study questionnaire. For ImmuneRACE Cohort 3, a participant was defined as recovered based on two consecutive negative NP/OP PCR tests, clearance by a healthcare professional, or resolution of symptoms. Each participant in the prospective study had whole blood, serum and a nasopharyngeal or oropharyngeal swab collected by mobile phlebotomists. Additional blood draws and questionnaires over an approximately two-month period could optionally be provided by prospective study participants. Before DNA extraction, blood samples from the prospective study were shipped at room temperature or frozen.

This sequence uses TRBV7-2 and TRBJ2-1; 14 of the junction bases match TRBD2. The specimen was PBMCs or T cells enriched from blood (not recorded which). This TCR was sampled from a woman aged 55 to 70 who had recovered from COVID-19. The sequenced DNA is TGTGCCAGCCAGGGACTAGCGGGGGCTCGATACAATGAGCAGTTCTTC. It encodes CASQGLAGARYNEQFF.